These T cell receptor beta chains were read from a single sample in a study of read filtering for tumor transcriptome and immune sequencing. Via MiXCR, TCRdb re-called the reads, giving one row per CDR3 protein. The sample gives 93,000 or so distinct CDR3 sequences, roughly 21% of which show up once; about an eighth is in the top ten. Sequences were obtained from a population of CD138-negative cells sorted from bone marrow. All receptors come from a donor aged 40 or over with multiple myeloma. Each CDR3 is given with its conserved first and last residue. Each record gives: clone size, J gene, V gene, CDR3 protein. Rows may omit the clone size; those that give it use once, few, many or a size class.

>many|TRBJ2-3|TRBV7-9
CASSFHGGDTQYF
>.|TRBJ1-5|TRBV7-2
CASSLEPSNQPQHF
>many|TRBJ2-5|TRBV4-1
CASSPLGGIMETQYF
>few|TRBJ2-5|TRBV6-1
CASKAGSGTGKETQYF
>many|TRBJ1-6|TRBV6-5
CASSYTPDSPLHF
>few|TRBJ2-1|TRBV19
CASSLGGHPPEQFF
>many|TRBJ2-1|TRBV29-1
CSVEDRGTYNEQFF
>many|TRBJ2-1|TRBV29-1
CSVPRTSGVNEQFF
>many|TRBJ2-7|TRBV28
CASRANRADRYEQYF
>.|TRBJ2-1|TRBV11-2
CASSLGGDAYNEQFF
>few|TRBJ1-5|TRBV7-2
CASSLEGWAQPQHF
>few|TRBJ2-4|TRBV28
CASSSSDIQYF
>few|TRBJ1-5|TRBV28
CASSFSRRGNQPQHF
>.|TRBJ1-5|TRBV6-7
CAREGNQGDRGNQPQHF
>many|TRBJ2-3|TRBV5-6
CASSPIDRGPDTQYF
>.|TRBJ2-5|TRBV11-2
CASSQQGTQYF
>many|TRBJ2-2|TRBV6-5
CASSYDSGTGELFF
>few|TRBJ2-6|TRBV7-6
CASSLVQGAGGANVLTF
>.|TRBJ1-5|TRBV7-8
CASSVLSGSPGEGHQPQHF
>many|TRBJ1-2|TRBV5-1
CASSFSVRYGYTF
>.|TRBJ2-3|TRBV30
CAWSAPRTGTDTQYF
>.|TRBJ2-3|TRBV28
CASSSRAGASPYTQYF
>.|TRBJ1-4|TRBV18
CASSLRPAGGSAEKLFF
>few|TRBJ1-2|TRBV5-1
CASSLRETYGYTF
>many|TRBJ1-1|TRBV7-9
CASSPRQGAMNTEAFF
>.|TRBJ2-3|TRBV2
CASSAAGGTDTQYF
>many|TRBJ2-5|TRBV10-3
CAISESAGVQETQYF
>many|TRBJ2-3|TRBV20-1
CSAPGLASDTQYF
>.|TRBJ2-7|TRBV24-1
CATSDDPSSYEQYF
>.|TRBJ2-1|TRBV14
CASSQNNRFYNEQFF
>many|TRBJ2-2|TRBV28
CASSFMGQANTGELFF
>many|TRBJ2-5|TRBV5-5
CASTSSLTLETQYF
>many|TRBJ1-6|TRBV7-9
CASSLTGGGSPLHF
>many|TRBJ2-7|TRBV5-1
CASSSDGRTGWSYEQYF
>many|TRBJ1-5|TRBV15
CATSSKDRSNQPQHF
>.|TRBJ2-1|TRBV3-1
CASRQDLTEGNEQFF
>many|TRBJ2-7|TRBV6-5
CASRKASEYEQYF
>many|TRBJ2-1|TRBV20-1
CSARSWGTSGGLWNEQFF
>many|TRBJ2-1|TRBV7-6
CASSRGQNNEQFF
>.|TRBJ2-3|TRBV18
CASSPILVRDTDTQYF
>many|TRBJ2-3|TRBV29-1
CSVEADPGGTDTQYF
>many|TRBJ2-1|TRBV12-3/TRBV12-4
CASSLQGPYNEQFF
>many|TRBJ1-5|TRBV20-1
CSARAGGGNQPQHF
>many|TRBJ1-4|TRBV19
CASSIGTFVEKLFF
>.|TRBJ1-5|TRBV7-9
CASSLERGGLNQPQHF
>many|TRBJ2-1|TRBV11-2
CASSPGLGHEQFF
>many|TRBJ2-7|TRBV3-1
CASSQGGAEQYF
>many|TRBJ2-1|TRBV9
CASSLNPGLAANEQFF
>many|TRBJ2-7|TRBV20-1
CSASAGISYEQYF
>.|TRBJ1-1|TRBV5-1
CASSLGASNSEAFF
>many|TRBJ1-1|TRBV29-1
CSGNRGYTEAFF
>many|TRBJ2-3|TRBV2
CASSERVDTQYF
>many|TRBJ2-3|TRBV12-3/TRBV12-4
CASSFRRARTDTQYF